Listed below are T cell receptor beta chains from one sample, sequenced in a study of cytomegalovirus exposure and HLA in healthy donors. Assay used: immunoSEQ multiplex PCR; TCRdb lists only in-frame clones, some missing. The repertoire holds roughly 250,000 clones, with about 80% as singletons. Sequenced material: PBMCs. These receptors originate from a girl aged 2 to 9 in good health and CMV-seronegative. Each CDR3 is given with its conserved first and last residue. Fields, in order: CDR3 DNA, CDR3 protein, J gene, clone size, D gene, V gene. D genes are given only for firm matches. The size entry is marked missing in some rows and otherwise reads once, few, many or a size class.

CDR3nt: TGTGCCAGCAGTTTCAGGCCGATACAAAACATTCAGTACTTC
CDR3aa: CASSFRPIQNIQYF
j_gene: TRBJ2-4
abundance: .
d_gene: .
v_gene: TRBV28

CDR3nt: TGTGCCAGCAGTAGGCCGGGACAGAGCGGAAACACCATATATTTT
CDR3aa: CASSRPGQSGNTIYF
j_gene: TRBJ1-3
abundance: .
d_gene: TRBD1
v_gene: TRBV6-6

CDR3nt: TGTGCCAGCAGCCCGACAGGCTTGAATGAAAAACTGTTTTTT
CDR3aa: CASSPTGLNEKLFF
j_gene: TRBJ1-4
abundance: .
d_gene: .
v_gene: TRBV7-2

CDR3nt: TGCGCCAGCAGCTTGGAACCGGGATACGAGCAGTACTTC
CDR3aa: CASSLEPGYEQYF
j_gene: TRBJ2-7
abundance: .
d_gene: .
v_gene: TRBV5-1

CDR3nt: TGTGCCAGCAGTGAAGGGACAGAATCCCCAGATACGCAGTATTTT
CDR3aa: CASSEGTESPDTQYF
j_gene: TRBJ2-3
abundance: .
d_gene: .
v_gene: TRBV6-1

CDR3nt: TGTGCCAGCAGCGGGCGGGGGGTGAGCGGGGAGCTGTTTTTT
CDR3aa: CASSGRGVSGELFF
j_gene: TRBJ2-2
abundance: .
d_gene: TRBD2
v_gene: TRBV6-6

CDR3nt: TGTGCCAGCAGCTTAAAGCGGGGACTCACCGGGGAGCTGTTTTTT
CDR3aa: CASSLKRGLTGELFF
j_gene: TRBJ2-2
abundance: once
d_gene: TRBD2
v_gene: TRBV7-2

CDR3nt: TGTGCCAGCACCCAACGAGGGACTAGCACAGATACGCAGTATTTT
CDR3aa: CASTQRGTSTDTQYF
j_gene: TRBJ2-3
abundance: .
d_gene: .
v_gene: TRBV7-9

CDR3nt: TGTGCCTGGAAGAGACAAGGGGGCCTTAGGGGCAATCAGCCCCAGCATTTT
CDR3aa: CAWKRQGGLRGNQPQHF
j_gene: TRBJ1-5
abundance: few
d_gene: TRBD1
v_gene: TRBV30

CDR3nt: TGTGCCAGCAGTGAAAGGGCGGGGAGCACAGATACGCAGTATTTT
CDR3aa: CASSERAGSTDTQYF
j_gene: TRBJ2-3
abundance: .
d_gene: .
v_gene: TRBV6-4

CDR3nt: TGTGCCAGCAGCCATAAGAGCGGGAGGTCCTACAATGAGCAGTTCTTC
CDR3aa: CASSHKSGRSYNEQFF
j_gene: TRBJ2-1
abundance: once
d_gene: TRBD2
v_gene: TRBV14

CDR3nt: TGCGCCAGCAGCGCGGGACAGGGGAGTAATGAGCAGTTCTTC
CDR3aa: CASSAGQGSNEQFF
j_gene: TRBJ2-1
abundance: .
d_gene: TRBD1
v_gene: TRBV5-1

CDR3nt: TGTGCCAGCAGTTTACGAGCGGGAGCCCACAATGAGCAGTTCTTC
CDR3aa: CASSLRAGAHNEQFF
j_gene: TRBJ2-1
abundance: .
d_gene: TRBD2
v_gene: TRBV27

CDR3nt: TGTGCCAGCAGTTACGGACTAGCGGGGGGGGAGGATACGCAGTATTTT
CDR3aa: CASSYGLAGGEDTQYF
j_gene: TRBJ2-3
abundance: once
d_gene: TRBD2
v_gene: TRBV6-5

CDR3nt: TGTGCCAGCTCTCCCGTGGGGGGGCAGGGTCAGCCCCAGCATTTT
CDR3aa: CASSPVGGQGQPQHF
j_gene: TRBJ1-5
abundance: once
d_gene: .
v_gene: TRBV18

CDR3nt: TGTGCCAGCAGCCTACCAGGGGGATACGGGGTGAGAAAACTGTTTTTT
CDR3aa: CASSLPGGYGVRKLFF
j_gene: TRBJ1-4
abundance: .
d_gene: TRBD1
v_gene: TRBV7-6

CDR3nt: TGCGCCAGCAGCTTGGTGCAGGTCCAAGAGACCCAGTACTTC
CDR3aa: CASSLVQVQETQYF
j_gene: TRBJ2-5
abundance: .
d_gene: .
v_gene: TRBV5-1

CDR3nt: TGCAGGGACAGGGAAAATTCACCCCTCCACTTT
CDR3aa: CRDRENSPLHF
j_gene: TRBJ1-6
abundance: .
d_gene: TRBD1
v_gene: TRBV20-1

CDR3nt: TGTGCCAGCAGTGAAACCCAGTACGAGCAGTACTTC
CDR3aa: CASSETQYEQYF
j_gene: TRBJ2-7
abundance: .
d_gene: .
v_gene: TRBV2

CDR3nt: TGTGCCAGCAGCTCCCGACGCGGGCGTTATAATGAAAAACTGTTTTTT
CDR3aa: CASSSRRGRYNEKLFF
j_gene: TRBJ1-4
abundance: .
d_gene: .
v_gene: TRBV11-2

CDR3nt: TGCGCCAGCAGCCCGGAACCGGGGTATGGCACTGAAGCTTTCTTT
CDR3aa: CASSPEPGYGTEAFF
j_gene: TRBJ1-1
abundance: .
d_gene: .
v_gene: TRBV5-1

CDR3nt: TGTGCCAGCAGTTTATCAGGGGTAGGTGGCTACACCTTC
CDR3aa: CASSLSGVGGYTF
j_gene: TRBJ1-2
abundance: once
d_gene: .
v_gene: TRBV27